This T cell receptor beta chain was captured in a study of cytomegalovirus exposure and HLA in healthy donors. General observations from the study: Among TCR beta chains, those listed as cytomegalovirus-associated numbered around 180. It was reportedly the case that the classifier diagnosed cytomegalovirus status with high specificity and sensitivity. Later genetic work tied a missense DCLRE1C variant to beta-chain V and J trimming.

To note about this clone: Its antigen is unknown.

V was cut by 3 bases and J by 4 bases, with 12 bases left in between. Germline lookup yields CDR1 LNHDA and CDR2 SQIVND (reference sequence). The CDR3 extends over 14 amino acids. The PCR made use of 60 Vbeta and 13 Jbeta primers. The assay was immunoSEQ multiplex PCR, and TCRdb's table has in-frame clones only and misses some. The repertoire holds more than 90,000 clones, with approximately 80% as singletons. This clonotype was obtained from a woman between 55 and 75 years old in good health and CMV-seronegative. The sample consisted of PBMCs. This chain links TRBV19 with TRBJ1-2; a possible D gene is TRBD1 (5 bases). The CDR3 reads CASSMGPGLYGYTF. CDR3 nucleotide sequence: TGTGCCAGTAGTATGGGTCCAGGGCTCTATGGCTACACCTTC.